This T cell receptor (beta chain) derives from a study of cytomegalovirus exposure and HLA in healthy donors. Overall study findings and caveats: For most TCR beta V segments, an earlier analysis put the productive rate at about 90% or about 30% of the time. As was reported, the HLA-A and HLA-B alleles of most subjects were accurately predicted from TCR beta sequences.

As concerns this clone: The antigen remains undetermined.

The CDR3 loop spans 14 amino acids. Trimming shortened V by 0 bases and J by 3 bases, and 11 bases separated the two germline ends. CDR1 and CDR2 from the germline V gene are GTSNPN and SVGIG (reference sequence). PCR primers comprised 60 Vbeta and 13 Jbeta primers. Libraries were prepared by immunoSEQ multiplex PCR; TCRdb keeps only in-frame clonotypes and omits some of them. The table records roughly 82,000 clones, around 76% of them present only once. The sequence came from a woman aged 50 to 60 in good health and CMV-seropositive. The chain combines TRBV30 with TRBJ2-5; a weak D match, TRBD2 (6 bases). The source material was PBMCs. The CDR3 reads CAWSVRAGKETQYF. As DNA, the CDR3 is TGTGCCTGGAGTGTACGTGCGGGAAAAGAGACCCAGTACTTC.